This TCR beta chain was sequenced for a study of cytomegalovirus exposure and HLA in healthy donors. For the study at large: Around 85 million unique TCR sequences came from HLA-typed donors in an early release.

Germline V gene lookup returns CDR1 SEHNR and CDR2 FQNEAQ (reference sequence). Trimming took 5 bases from V and 4 from J; bases not matched to a gene: 3. The CDR3 length is 13 residues. The PCR employed 60 Vbeta primers together with 13 Jbeta primers. Methods used by the authors: In a later analysis, roughly 86 million unique TCR beta chains included roughly 11 million shared by two or more donors. Assay used: immunoSEQ multiplex PCR; TCRdb lists only in-frame clones, some missing. Clonal size and the V and J genes are those of that table, whereas D and trimming came from the DNA. The repertoire holds about 200,000 clones, roughly four fifths seen once, with less than 2% in the top ten.

The chain is built from TRBV7-9 and TRBJ2-3; 7 positions match TRBD2. The clonotype comes from a young man in good health and CMV-seronegative. What was sequenced was PBMCs. The CDR3 nucleotides read TGTGCCAGCAGCCCGACTAGCCCAGATACGCAGTATTTT. It encodes CASSPTSPDTQYF.